Listed below are T cell receptor beta chains from one sample, sequenced in a study of cytomegalovirus exposure and HLA in healthy donors. The assay was immunoSEQ multiplex PCR, and TCRdb's table has in-frame clones only and misses some. Found here are roughly 120,000 clones, roughly 78% of them singletons; the top ten hold about 3.3%. Sequencing was performed on PBMCs. The receptors originated from a male donor in good health and CMV-seronegative. Each CDR3 is given with its conserved first and last residue. The D gene is left open where the match is weak. Rows may omit the clone size; those that give it use once, few, many or a size class.

once,TRBJ1-4,.,14,TRBV11-2,TGTGCCAGCAGCTTAAGGGGCGCTAATGAAAAACTGTTTTTT,CASSLRGANEKLFF
once,TRBJ2-3,.,17,TRBV5-6,TGTGCCAGCAGCTTTTCGGGGTCCAGCGGAAGCACAGATACGCAGTATTTT,CASSFSGSSGSTDTQYF
once,TRBJ2-5,.,15,TRBV15,TGTGCCACCAGCAGAGATGCCGGAGCGGAGGAGACCCAGTACTTC,CATSRDAGAEETQYF
.,TRBJ2-7,TRBD2,14,TRBV6-5,TGTGCCACCCATCAAGCGGGAGTTCGATACGAGCAGTACTTC,CATHQAGVRYEQYF
once,TRBJ2-7,.,15,TRBV2,TGTGCCAGTCTCCCAGTGGAGGGACGGCCCTACGAGCAGTACTTC,CASLPVEGRPYEQYF
.,TRBJ1-5,.,14,TRBV19,TGTGCCAGTAATCCCAGACTACTAAATCAGCCCCAGCATTTT,CASNPRLLNQPQHF
.,TRBJ1-3,.,14,TRBV5-4,TGTGCCAGCAGCTTGGTAGGGGCTGGAAACACCATATATTTT,CASSLVGAGNTIYF
.,TRBJ1-1,.,11,TRBV28,TGTGCCAGCCTCGCTGGACATGAAGCTTTCTTT,CASLAGHEAFF
.,TRBJ2-7,TRBD1,16,TRBV28,TGTGCCAGCAGTCCCTGGGCGGGGACAGGGTTCTACGAGCAGTACTTC,CASSPWAGTGFYEQYF
.,TRBJ2-7,TRBD1,15,TRBV5-1,TGCGCCAGCAGCCCTATGGACAGGGTGAAGTACGAGCAGTACTTC,CASSPMDRVKYEQYF
once,TRBJ2-1,TRBD2,15,TRBV5-1,TGCGCCAGCAGCTTAACGGGACTAGCAAACAATGAGCAGTTCTTC,CASSLTGLANNEQFF
.,TRBJ2-3,TRBD2,16,TRBV5-6,TGTGCCAGCAGCTTAGCTAGCGGGGGGGCCCCAGATACGCAGTATTTT,CASSLASGGAPDTQYF
once,TRBJ2-5,TRBD1,15,TRBV5-5,TGTGCCAGCAGCCGGACAGGGGCGCACCAAGAGACCCAGTACTTC,CASSRTGAHQETQYF
.,TRBJ2-7,TRBD1,13,TRBV6-5,TGTGCCACCCGACAGGGGGCTTTGTACGAGCAGTACTTC,CATRQGALYEQYF
.,TRBJ2-1,TRBD2,15,TRBV2,TGTGCCAGCAGCGCACTAGCGGGAGTATCTAATGAGCAGTTCTTC,CASSALAGVSNEQFF
few,TRBJ1-5,.,15,TRBV6-5,TGTGCCAGCAGTTACTCCGCGGAAAGCAATCAGCCCCAGCATTTT,CASSYSAESNQPQHF
.,TRBJ1-5,.,14,TRBV7-2,TGTGCCAGCAGCCGGGAACGCGGCAATCAGCCCCAGCATTTT,CASSRERGNQPQHF
few,TRBJ2-7,TRBD2,15,TRBV13,TGTGCCAGCAGCTTAGGCCCAGCGGGAAAGAACGAGCAGTACTTC,CASSLGPAGKNEQYF
.,TRBJ1-1,.,13,TRBV18,TGTGCCAGCTCACCCAACTGGAACACTGAAGCTTTCTTT,CASSPNWNTEAFF
.,TRBJ2-2,.,19,TRBV7-9,TGTGCCAGCAGCTTAATGTTAGCAGGAGCAGCCCGGGGCACCGGGGAGCTGTTTTTT,CASSLMLAGAARGTGELFF